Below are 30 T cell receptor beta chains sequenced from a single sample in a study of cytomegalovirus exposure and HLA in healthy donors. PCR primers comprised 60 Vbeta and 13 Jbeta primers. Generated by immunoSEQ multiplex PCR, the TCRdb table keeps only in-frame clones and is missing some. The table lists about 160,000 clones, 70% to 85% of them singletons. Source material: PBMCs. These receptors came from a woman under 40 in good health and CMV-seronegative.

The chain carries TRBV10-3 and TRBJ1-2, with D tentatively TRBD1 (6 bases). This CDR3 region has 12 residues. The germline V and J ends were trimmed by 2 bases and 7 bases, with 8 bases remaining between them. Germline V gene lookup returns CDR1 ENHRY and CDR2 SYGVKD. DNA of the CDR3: TGTGCCATCAGTGAGGGACAGAGTGGCTACACCTTC. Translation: CAISEGQSGYTF.

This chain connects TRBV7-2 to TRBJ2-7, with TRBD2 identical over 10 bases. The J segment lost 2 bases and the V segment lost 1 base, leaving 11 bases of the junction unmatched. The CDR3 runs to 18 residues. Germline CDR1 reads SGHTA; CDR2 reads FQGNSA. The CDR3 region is CASSLVGVAGGEPYEQYF. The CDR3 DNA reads TGTGCCAGCAGCTTAGTAGGAGTAGCGGGAGGAGAGCCCTACGAGCAGTACTTC.

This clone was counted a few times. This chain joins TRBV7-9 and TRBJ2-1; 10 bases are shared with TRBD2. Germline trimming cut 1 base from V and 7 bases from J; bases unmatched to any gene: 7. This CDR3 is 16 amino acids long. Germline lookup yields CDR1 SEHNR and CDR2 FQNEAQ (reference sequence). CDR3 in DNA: TGTGCCAGCAGCTTAGTCATAGCGGGAGGCTTAAATGAGCAGTTCTTC. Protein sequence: CASSLVIAGGLNEQFF. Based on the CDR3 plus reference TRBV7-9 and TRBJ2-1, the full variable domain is DTGVSQNPRHKITKRGQNVTFRCDPISEHNRLYWYRQTLGQGPEFLTYFQNEAQLEKSRLLSDRFSAERPKGSFSTLEIQRTEQGDSAMYLCASSLVIAGGLNEQFFGPGTRLTVL.

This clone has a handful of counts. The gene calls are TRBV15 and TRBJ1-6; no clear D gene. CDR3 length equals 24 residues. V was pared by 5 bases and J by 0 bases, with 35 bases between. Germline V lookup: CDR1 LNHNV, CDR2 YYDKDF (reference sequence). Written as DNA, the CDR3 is TGTGCCACCAGCTCGAACCTCCTCAGCTGGATTAGAGGGCCCTCTAGCTCCTATAATTCACCCCTCCACTTT. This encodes CATSSNLLSWIRGPSSSYNSPLHF.

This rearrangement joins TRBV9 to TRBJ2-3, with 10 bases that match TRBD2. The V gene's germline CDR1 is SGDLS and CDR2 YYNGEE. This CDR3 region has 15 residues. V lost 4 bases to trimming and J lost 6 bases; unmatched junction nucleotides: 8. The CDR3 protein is CASSRLAGEGDTQYF. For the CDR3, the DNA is TGTGCCAGCAGCCGGCTAGCGGGAGAGGGGGATACGCAGTATTTT.

Here the CDR3 reads CSVLSGVGTDTQYF. For the CDR3, the DNA is TGCAGCGTCCTTAGCGGGGTCGGCACAGATACGCAGTATTTT. V usage is TRBV29-1 and J usage is TRBJ2-3, with 8 bases lining up with TRBD2. This CDR3 contains 14 residues. Germline V CDR1 and CDR2: SQVTM, ANQGSEA. The V segment lost 6 bases and the J segment 1 base; nucleotides outside the gene matches: 6.

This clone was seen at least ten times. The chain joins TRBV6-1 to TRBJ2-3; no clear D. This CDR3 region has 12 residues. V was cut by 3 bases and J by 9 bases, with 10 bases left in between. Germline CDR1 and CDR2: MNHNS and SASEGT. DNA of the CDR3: TGTGCCAGCAGTGATACAGTAGACACGCAGTATTTT. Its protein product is CASSDTVDTQYF.

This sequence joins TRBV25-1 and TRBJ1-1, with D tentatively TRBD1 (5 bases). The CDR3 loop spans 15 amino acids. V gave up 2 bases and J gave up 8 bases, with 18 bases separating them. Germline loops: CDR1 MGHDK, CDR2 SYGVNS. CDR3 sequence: CASSESPTQGGEAFF. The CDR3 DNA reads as TGTGCCAGCAGTGAAAGCCCTACGCAGGGAGGAGAAGCTTTCTTT.

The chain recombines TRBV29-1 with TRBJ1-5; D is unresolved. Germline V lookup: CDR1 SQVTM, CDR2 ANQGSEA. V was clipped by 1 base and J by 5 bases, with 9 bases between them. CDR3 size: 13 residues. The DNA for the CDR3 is TGCAGCGTTGAAGTGGGAGTGGATCAGCCCCAGCATTTT. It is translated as CSVEVGVDQPQHF.

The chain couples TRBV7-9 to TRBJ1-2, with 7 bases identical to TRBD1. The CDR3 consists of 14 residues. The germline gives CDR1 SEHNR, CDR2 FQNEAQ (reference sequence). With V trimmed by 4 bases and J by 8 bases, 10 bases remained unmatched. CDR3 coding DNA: TGTGCCAGCAGCTATCGGGAGGGGGCTGGAGGCTACACCTTC. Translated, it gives CASSYREGAGGYTF.

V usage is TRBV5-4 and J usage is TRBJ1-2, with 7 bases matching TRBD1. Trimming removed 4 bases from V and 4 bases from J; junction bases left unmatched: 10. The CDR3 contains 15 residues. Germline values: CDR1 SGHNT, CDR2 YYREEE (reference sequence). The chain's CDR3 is CASSGGKGGSYGYTF. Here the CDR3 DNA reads TGTGCCAGCAGCGGCGGGAAAGGGGGCAGCTATGGCTACACCTTC.

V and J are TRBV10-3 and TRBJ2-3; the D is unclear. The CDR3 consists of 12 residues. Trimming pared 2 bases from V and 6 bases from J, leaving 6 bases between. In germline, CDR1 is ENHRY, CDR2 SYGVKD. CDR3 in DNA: TGTGCCATCAGTGAGGTCCAGGATACGCAGTATTTT. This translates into CAISEVQDTQYF.

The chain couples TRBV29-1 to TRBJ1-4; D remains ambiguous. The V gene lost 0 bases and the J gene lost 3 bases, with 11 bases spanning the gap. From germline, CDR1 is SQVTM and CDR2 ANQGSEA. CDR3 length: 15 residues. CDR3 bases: TGCAGCGTTGAAGATCGGGGTTCACCTAATGAAAAACTGTTTTTT. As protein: CSVEDRGSPNEKLFF.

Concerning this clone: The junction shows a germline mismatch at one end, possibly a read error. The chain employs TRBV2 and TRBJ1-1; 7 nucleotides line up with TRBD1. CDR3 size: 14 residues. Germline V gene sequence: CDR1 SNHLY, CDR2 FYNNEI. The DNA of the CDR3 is TGTGCCAGTCAAATACAGGGGTTGAACCCTGAAGCTTTCTTT. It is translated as CASQIQGLNPEAFF.

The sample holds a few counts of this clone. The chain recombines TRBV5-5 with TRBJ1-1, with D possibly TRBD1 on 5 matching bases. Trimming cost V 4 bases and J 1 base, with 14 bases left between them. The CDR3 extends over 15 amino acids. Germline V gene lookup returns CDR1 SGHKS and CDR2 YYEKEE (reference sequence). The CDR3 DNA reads TGTGCCAGCAGCAGCCATTGGGGGGGGAACACTGAAGCTTTCTTT. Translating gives CASSSHWGGNTEAFF.

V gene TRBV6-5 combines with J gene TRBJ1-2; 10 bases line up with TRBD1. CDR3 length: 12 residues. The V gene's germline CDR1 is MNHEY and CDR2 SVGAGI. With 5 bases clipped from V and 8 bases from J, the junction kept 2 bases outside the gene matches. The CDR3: CASSGQGGGYTF. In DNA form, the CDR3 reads TGTGCCAGCAGTGGACAGGGGGGAGGCTACACCTTC.

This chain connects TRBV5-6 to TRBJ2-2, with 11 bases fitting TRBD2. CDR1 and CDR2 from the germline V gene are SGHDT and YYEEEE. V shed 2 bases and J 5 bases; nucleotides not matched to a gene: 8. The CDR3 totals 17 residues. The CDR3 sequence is CASSLVLAGGDTGELFF. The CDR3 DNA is TGTGCCAGCAGCTTAGTCCTAGCGGGAGGAGATACCGGGGAGCTGTTTTTT.

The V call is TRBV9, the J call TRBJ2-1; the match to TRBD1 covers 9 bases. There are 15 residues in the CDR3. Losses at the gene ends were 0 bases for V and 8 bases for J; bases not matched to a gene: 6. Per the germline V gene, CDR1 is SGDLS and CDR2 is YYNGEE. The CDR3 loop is CASSVGQGDMDEQFF. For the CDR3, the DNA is TGTGCCAGCAGCGTAGGACAGGGGGATATGGATGAGCAGTTCTTC.

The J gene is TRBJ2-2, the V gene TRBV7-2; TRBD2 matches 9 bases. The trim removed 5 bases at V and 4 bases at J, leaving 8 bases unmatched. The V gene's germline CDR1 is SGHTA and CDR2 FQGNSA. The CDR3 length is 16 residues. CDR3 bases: TGTGCCAGCAGCACCTCCCTAGCGGGGTCCACCGGGGAGCTGTTTTTT. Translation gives CASSTSLAGSTGELFF.

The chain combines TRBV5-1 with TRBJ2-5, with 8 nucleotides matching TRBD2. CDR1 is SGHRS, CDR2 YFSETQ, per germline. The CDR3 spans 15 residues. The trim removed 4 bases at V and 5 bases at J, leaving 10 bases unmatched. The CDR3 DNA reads TGCGCCAGCAGCGGACTACGGGGGGGCCGGGAGACCCAGTACTTC. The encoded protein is CASSGLRGGRETQYF.

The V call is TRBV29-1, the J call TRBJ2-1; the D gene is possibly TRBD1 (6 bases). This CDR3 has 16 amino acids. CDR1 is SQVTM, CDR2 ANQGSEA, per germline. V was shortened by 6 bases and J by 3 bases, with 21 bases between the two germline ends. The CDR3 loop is CSVDWGQALFYNEQFF. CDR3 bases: TGCAGCGTGGATTGGGGGCAGGCGCTGTTCTACAATGAGCAGTTCTTC.

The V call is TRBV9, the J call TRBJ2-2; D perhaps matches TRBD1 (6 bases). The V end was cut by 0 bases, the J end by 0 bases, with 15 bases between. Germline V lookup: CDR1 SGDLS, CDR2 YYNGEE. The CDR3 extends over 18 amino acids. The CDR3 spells CASSVAEGDLTNTGELFF. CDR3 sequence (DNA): TGTGCCAGCAGCGTAGCTGAGGGGGATCTAACGAACACCGGGGAGCTGTTTTTT.

Written as DNA, the CDR3 is TGTGCCAGCACAGCAGGGCTGAACTACGAGCAGTACTTC. This codes for CASTAGLNYEQYF. The V and J genes are TRBV7-9 and TRBJ2-5, with a possible D match to TRBD1 (5 bases). The DNA end is more similar to TRBJ2-7, so the J call may be wrong. CDR3 size: 13 residues. Germline values: CDR1 SEHNR, CDR2 FQNEAQ (reference sequence).

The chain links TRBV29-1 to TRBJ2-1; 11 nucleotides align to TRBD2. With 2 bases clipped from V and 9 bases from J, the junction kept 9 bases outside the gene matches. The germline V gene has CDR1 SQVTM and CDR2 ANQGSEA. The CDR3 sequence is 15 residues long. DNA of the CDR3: TGCAGCGTTGAAACCCAACCGGGACTAGCGGCTGAGCAGTTCTTC. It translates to CSVETQPGLAAEQFF.

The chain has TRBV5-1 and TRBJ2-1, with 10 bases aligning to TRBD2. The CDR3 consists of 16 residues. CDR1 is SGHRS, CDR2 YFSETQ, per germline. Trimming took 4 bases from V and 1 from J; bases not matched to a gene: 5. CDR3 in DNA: TGCGCCAGCAGCCAGATACTAGCGGGATCCTACAATGAGCAGTTCTTC. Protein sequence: CASSQILAGSYNEQFF.

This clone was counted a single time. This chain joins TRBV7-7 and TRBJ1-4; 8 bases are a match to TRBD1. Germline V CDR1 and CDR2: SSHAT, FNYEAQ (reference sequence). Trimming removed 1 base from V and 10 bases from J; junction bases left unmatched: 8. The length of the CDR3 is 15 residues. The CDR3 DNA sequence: TGTGCCAGCAGCTTAGATCCAGGGGGCATCGGAAAACTGTTTTTT. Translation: CASSLDPGGIGKLFF.

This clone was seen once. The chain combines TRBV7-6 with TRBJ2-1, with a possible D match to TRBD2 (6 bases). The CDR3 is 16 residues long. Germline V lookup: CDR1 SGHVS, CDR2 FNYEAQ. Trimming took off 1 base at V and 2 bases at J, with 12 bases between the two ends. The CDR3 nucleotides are TGTGCCAGCAGCTTAGAATTCGGGAGCACCTACAATGAGCAGTTCTTC. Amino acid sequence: CASSLEFGSTYNEQFF.

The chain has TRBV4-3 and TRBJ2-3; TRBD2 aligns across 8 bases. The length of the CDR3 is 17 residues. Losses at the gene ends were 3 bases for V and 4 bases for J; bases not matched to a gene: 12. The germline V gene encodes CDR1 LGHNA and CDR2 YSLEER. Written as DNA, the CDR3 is TGCGCCAGCAGCCAGGTAGAGGGAGCGGGAGCGTCAGATACGCAGTATTTT. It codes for CASSQVEGAGASDTQYF.

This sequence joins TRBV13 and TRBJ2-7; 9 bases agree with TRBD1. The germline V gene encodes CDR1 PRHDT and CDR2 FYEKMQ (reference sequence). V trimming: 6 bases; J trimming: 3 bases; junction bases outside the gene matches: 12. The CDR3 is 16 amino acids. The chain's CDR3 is CASSSMPRDRVYEQYF. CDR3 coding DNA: TGTGCCAGCAGTTCTATGCCCCGGGACAGGGTCTACGAGCAGTACTTC.

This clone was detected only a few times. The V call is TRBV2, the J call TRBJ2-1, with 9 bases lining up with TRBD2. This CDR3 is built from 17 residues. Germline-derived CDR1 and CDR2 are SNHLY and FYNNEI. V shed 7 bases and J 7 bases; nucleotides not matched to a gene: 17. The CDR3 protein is CASKDFYLAGAGNEQFF. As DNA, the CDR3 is TGTGCCAGCAAGGATTTTTATTTAGCGGGAGCGGGTAATGAGCAGTTCTTC.